These 31 T cell receptor beta chains share one sample of origin, sequenced in a study of graft-versus-host responses after intestinal transplantation. The antigens these receptors bind are not known. The protocol was immunoSEQ multiplex PCR, while the TCRdb copy is restricted to in-frame clones and leaves out a portion. The repertoire includes more than 95,000 clones, 80% to 95% of them detected once, and approximately 0.17% sits in the top ten. The sequencing here drew on unstimulated CD4+ T cells sorted from spleen or lymph node cells, taken before intestinal transplant. Receptors originate from a human donor who received an intestinal transplant.

V gene TRBV10-2 combines with J gene TRBJ1-1, with TRBD1 matching 9 bases. The trim removed 7 bases at V and 3 bases at J, leaving 3 bases unmatched. There are 13 residues in the CDR3. Germline CDR1 WSHSY, CDR2 SAAADI. CDR3 in amino acids: CASNGQGYTEAFF. For the CDR3, the DNA is TGCGCCAGCAATGGACAGGGGTACACTGAAGCTTTCTTT.

The gene calls are TRBV4-3 and TRBJ2-3; 10 bases are a match to TRBD2. The CDR3 contains 18 residues. V dropped 4 bases and J dropped 2; count of bases not matched to a gene: 12. Germline V lookup: CDR1 LGHNA, CDR2 YSLEER. This chain's CDR3 is CASSLDRRGLANTDTQYF. CDR3 bases: TGCGCCAGCAGCCTCGATCGCCGGGGACTAGCGAACACAGATACGCAGTATTTT.

The sample holds a few counts of this clone. CDR3 sequence: CASSRDSFYEQYF. For the CDR3, the DNA is TGTGCCAGCAGCCGGGACAGCTTCTACGAGCAGTACTTC. The chain couples TRBV7-2 to TRBJ2-7, with 7 bases fitting TRBD1. V shed 5 bases and J 3 bases; nucleotides not matched to a gene: 4. CDR1 and CDR2 (germline): SGHTA, FQGNSA. The length of the CDR3 is 13 residues. The variable domain in full, completed from reference TRBV7-2 and TRBJ2-7, reads GAGVSQSPSNKVTEKGKDVELRCDPISGHTALYWYRQSLGQGLEFLIYFQGNSAPDKSGLPSDRFSAERTGGSVSTLTIQRTQQEDSAVYLCASSRDSFYEQYFGPGTRLTVT.

The V and J genes are TRBV4-1 and TRBJ2-1, with 7 nucleotides matching TRBD2. Germline V gene sequence: CDR1 MGHRA, CDR2 YSYEKL. Unmatched junction bases numbered 19, after V lost 4 bases and J lost 7 bases. CDR3 length equals 18 residues. The CDR3 reads CASSRASFRREGLNEQFF. The DNA of the CDR3 is TGCGCCAGCAGCCGGGCCTCGTTTCGGAGGGAGGGCCTGAATGAGCAGTTCTTC.

V is TRBV5-4 and J is TRBJ1-5, with D possibly being TRBD1 (5 bases). The CDR3 has 15 amino acids. V dropped 0 bases and J dropped 1 base, with 8 bases sitting between them. Germline CDR1 SGHNT, CDR2 YYREEE (reference sequence). The DNA for the CDR3 is TGTGCCAGCAGCTTGGTGCCAGGGAGCAATCAGCCCCAGCATTTT. Encoded protein: CASSLVPGSNQPQHF.

The gene calls are TRBV2 and TRBJ1-3, with a possible D match to TRBD1 (5 bases). V lost 2 bases to trimming and J lost 3 bases, with 8 bases between them. Germline loops: CDR1 SNHLY, CDR2 FYNNEI. The CDR3 consists of 14 residues. CDR3 in DNA: TGTGCCAGCAGTGAAAGTGGACATGGAAACACCATATATTTT. Translation gives CASSESGHGNTIYF.

The chain couples TRBV5-4 to TRBJ2-1; D may be TRBD2 (6 bases). Deletions cut 10 bases from V and 0 bases from J, with 17 bases between. The CDR3 contains 15 residues. Germline assignment: CDR1 SGHNT and CDR2 YYREEE (reference sequence). CDR3 nucleotide sequence: TGTGCCCAAGGTAGCGGACCGCTCTCCTACAATGAGCAGTTCTTC. Protein: CAQGSGPLSYNEQFF.

The chain joins TRBV25-1 to TRBJ2-6; maybe TRBD1 (6 bases). The germline V gene has CDR1 MGHDK and CDR2 SYGVNS. V was cut by 3 bases and J by 2 bases, with 8 bases left in between. CDR3 length: 15 residues. The CDR3: CASSEGAAGANVLTF. CDR3 bases: TGTGCCAGCAGTGAGGGGGCAGCTGGGGCCAACGTCCTGACTTTC.

The V gene is TRBV5-1, the J gene TRBJ1-4; D remains ambiguous. CDR3 length: 13 amino acids. Looked up from germline, CDR1 is SGHRS and CDR2 is YFSETQ. Trimming shortened V by 1 base and J by 5 bases, and 6 bases separated the two germline ends. CDR3 loop: CASSLWPNEKLFF. The CDR3 nucleotides are TGCGCCAGCAGCTTGTGGCCAAATGAAAAACTGTTTTTT.

This clone showed up just once. This chain connects TRBV6-5 to TRBJ2-1; perhaps TRBD1 as D (6 bases). This CDR3 region has 16 residues. The germline CDR1 and CDR2 sequences are MNHEY and SVGAGI. The V end lost 4 bases, the J end lost 0 bases, and 13 bases lay between the germline ends. CDR3 protein: CASSLQGLISYNEQFF. Written as DNA, the CDR3 is TGTGCCAGCAGTTTACAGGGCCTTATCTCCTACAATGAGCAGTTCTTC.

The rearrangement joins TRBV7-8 to TRBJ1-1; 8 positions agree with TRBD1. J gave up 1 base and V 2 bases, and 6 bases lay outside the gene matches. The germline CDR1 and CDR2 sequences are SGHVS and FQNEAQ. CDR3 length equals 16 residues. CDR3 in amino acids: CASSLFQGAGNTEAFF. CDR3 in DNA: TGTGCCAGCAGCTTATTCCAGGGGGCAGGGAACACTGAAGCTTTCTTT. Using reference TRBV7-8 and TRBJ1-1 for the parts outside the CDR3, the full variable domain is GAGVSQSPRYKVAKRGQDVALRCDPISGHVSLFWYQQALGQGPEFLTYFQNEAQLDKSGLPSDRFFAERPEGSVSTLKIQRTQQEDSAVYLCASSLFQGAGNTEAFFGQGTRLTVV.

The chain links TRBV11-2 to TRBJ2-2; 8 bases are a match to TRBD2. Germline V CDR1 and CDR2: SGHAT, FQNNGV. CDR3 length: 16 amino acids. V dropped 2 bases and J dropped 6; count of bases not matched to a gene: 8. CDR3 amino acids: CASSLLRASGSGELFF. DNA for the CDR3: TGTGCCAGCAGCTTATTAAGGGCTAGCGGGTCCGGGGAGCTGTTTTTT.

The J gene is TRBJ2-5, the V gene TRBV5-6; no reliable D call. Between the trimmed V and J ends, which lost 3 bases and 6 bases, there was a span of 3 bases. CDR3 length: 10 residues. Germline V lookup: CDR1 SGHDT, CDR2 YYEEEE. The CDR3 here is CASSSKTQYF. The DNA of the CDR3 is TGTGCCAGCAGCTCAAAGACCCAGTACTTC. The full variable domain, in which reference TRBV5-6 and TRBJ2-5 provide the parts outside the CDR3, is DAGVTQSPTHLIKTRGQQVTLRCSPKSGHDTVSWYQQALGQGPQFIFQYYEEEERQRGNFPDRFSGHQFPNYSSELNVNALLLGDSALYLCASSSKTQYFGPGTRLLVL.

The genes are TRBV11-2 and TRBJ2-1; D call uncertain. The CDR3 contains 17 residues. Germline assignment: CDR1 SGHAT and CDR2 FQNNGV. V lost 2 bases to trimming and J lost 8 bases, with 22 bases between them. The CDR3 here is CASSLSPGRGLVYEQFF. CDR3 in DNA: TGTGCCAGCAGCTTATCCCCGGGTCGTGGGTTGGTCTATGAGCAGTTCTTC. The full variable domain, rest sourced from reference TRBV11-2 and TRBJ2-1, is EAGVAQSPRYKIIEKRQSVAFWCNPISGHATLYWYQQILGQGPKLLIQFQNNGVVDDSQLPKDRFSAERLKGVDSTLKIQPAKLEDSAVYLCASSLSPGRGLVYEQFFGPGTRLTVL.

This chain joins TRBV18 and TRBJ2-3; 12 nucleotides match TRBD2. Germline V gene data show CDR1 as KGHSH and CDR2 as LQKENI. After removal of 2 bases from V and 4 bases from J, the junction contained 1 base not matched to a gene. The CDR3 has 15 amino acids. CDR3 nucleotides: TGTGCCAGCTCACCATCTAGCGGGGGGGCAGATACGCAGTATTTT. Translated, it gives CASSPSSGGADTQYF.

CDR3 residues: CASSLVRTGDYEQYF. DNA for the CDR3: TGCGCCAGCAGCTTGGTTCGGACAGGGGACTACGAGCAGTACTTC. This chain joins TRBV5-1 and TRBJ2-7; 9 nucleotides match TRBD1. The CDR3 has 15 residues. The V and J ends lost 0 bases and 3 bases, in that order; junction bases with no gene match: 4. CDR1 SGHRS and CDR2 YFSETQ come from the germline V gene. Full variable domain (missing parts from reference TRBV5-1 and TRBJ2-7): KAGVTQTPRYLIKTRGQQVTLSCSPISGHRSVSWYQQTPGQGLQFLFEYFSETQRNKGNFPGRFSGRQFSNSRSEMNVSTLELGDSALYLCASSLVRTGDYEQYFGPGTRLTVT.

V and J are TRBV30 and TRBJ2-1; unclear D gene. Trimming removed 0 bases at V and 0 bases at J, with 9 bases between. There are 15 residues in the CDR3. Germline lookup yields CDR1 GTSNPN and CDR2 SVGIG (reference sequence). CDR3 in DNA: TGTGCCTGGAGTGTTGGGCAGAGCTCCTACAATGAGCAGTTCTTC. Its translation: CAWSVGQSSYNEQFF.

This clone was seen more than once but under ten times. This chain joins TRBV6-6 and TRBJ1-2; TRBD1 aligns across 8 bases. The CDR3 has 16 residues. The junction had 14 bases not matched to a gene; V was cut back by 4 bases and J by 7 bases. Looked up from germline, CDR1 is MNHNY and CDR2 is SVGAGI (reference sequence). Written as DNA, the CDR3 is TGTGCCAGCAGTTCATGGACAGGGAATTACATTTCTGGCTACACCTTC. Its translation is CASSSWTGNYISGYTF.

The chain carries TRBV11-2 and TRBJ2-4, with TRBD2 identical over 12 bases. Germline V lookup: CDR1 SGHAT, CDR2 FQNNGV. With V trimmed by 5 bases and J by 0 bases, 5 bases remained unmatched. This CDR3 contains 17 residues. This CDR3 reads CASSPLAGGRAKNIQYF. The CDR3 nucleotides are TGTGCCAGCAGCCCCCTAGCGGGAGGGAGAGCCAAAAACATTCAGTACTTC.

The rearrangement uses TRBV29-1 and TRBJ1-1; D is perhaps TRBD1 (5 bases). Trimming cost V 8 bases and J 5 bases, with 21 bases left between them. Germline V gene data show CDR1 as SQVTM and CDR2 as ANQGSEA. The CDR3 has 14 amino acids. The CDR3 loop reads CSFSGGFGGTEAFF. In nucleotides, the CDR3 is TGCAGCTTCTCCGGGGGGTTTGGGGGAACTGAAGCTTTCTTT.

This chain joins TRBV30 and TRBJ1-5; a possible D gene is TRBD1 (5 bases). Trimming cost V 3 bases and J 2 bases, with 8 bases left between them. CDR3 length: 13 amino acids. Germline-derived CDR1 and CDR2 are GTSNPN and SVGIG (reference sequence). CDR3 amino acids: CAWSPQGNQPQHF. The DNA for the CDR3 is TGTGCCTGGAGCCCACAGGGCAATCAGCCCCAGCATTTT.

The chain links TRBV28 to TRBJ1-1; D might be TRBD1 (6 bases). Germline V gene data show CDR1 as MDHEN and CDR2 as SYDVKM. CDR3 size: 15 residues. V was clipped by 1 base and J by 6 bases, with 15 bases between them. The CDR3: CASSLLGPRGAEAFF. In DNA, the CDR3 is TGTGCCAGCAGTTTATTGGGGCCCAGGGGTGCTGAAGCTTTCTTT.

The chain carries TRBV14 and TRBJ1-6; no clear D gene. The germline V gene has CDR1 SGHDN and CDR2 FVKESK. The CDR3 contains 13 residues. Trimming removed 4 bases at V and 6 bases at J, with 7 bases between. The CDR3 region is CASSLAGNSPLHF. The CDR3 DNA reads as TGTGCCAGCAGCCTCGCCGGTAATTCACCCCTCCACTTT.

The rearrangement uses TRBV7-9 and TRBJ2-5; D is unresolved. V was cut by 2 bases and J by 4 bases, with 8 bases left in between. The CDR3 runs to 13 residues. In germline, CDR1 is SEHNR, CDR2 FQNEAQ (reference sequence). The CDR3 DNA reads TGTGCCAGCAGCTTAACCGAGTTAGAGACCCAGTACTTC. Residues: CASSLTELETQYF. Combining the CDR3 with reference TRBV7-9 and TRBJ2-5 gives the whole variable domain DTGVSQNPRHKITKRGQNVTFRCDPISEHNRLYWYRQTLGQGPEFLTYFQNEAQLEKSRLLSDRFSAERPKGSFSTLEIQRTEQGDSAMYLCASSLTELETQYFGPGTRLLVL.

V and J are TRBV5-1 and TRBJ2-3; D is perhaps TRBD1 (6 bases). The length of the CDR3 is 15 residues. Germline V gene data show CDR1 as SGHRS and CDR2 as YFSETQ. V was shortened by 2 bases and J by 1 base, with 11 bases between the two germline ends. This CDR3 reads CASSLVGAGTDTQYF. The CDR3 DNA reads TGCGCCAGCAGCTTAGTGGGGGCCGGCACAGATACGCAGTATTTT.

The chain is built from TRBV11-2 and TRBJ2-3; 11 nucleotides align to TRBD2. CDR1 is SGHAT, CDR2 FQNNGV, per germline. CDR3 length: 17 residues. V lost 1 base to trimming and J lost 2 bases; unmatched junction nucleotides: 5. As DNA, the CDR3 is TGTGCCAGCAGCTTAGTGGCGACTAGCGGGGCCACAGATACGCAGTATTTT. This encodes CASSLVATSGATDTQYF.

This chain links TRBV5-4 with TRBJ2-1; D is possibly TRBD2 (6 bases). The CDR3 length is 16 residues. Germline V gives CDR1 SGHNT, CDR2 YYREEE (reference sequence). V was trimmed by 3 bases and J by 2 bases, leaving 15 bases between them. The CDR3 is CASSYYRDSAYNEQFF. CDR3 DNA: TGTGCCAGCAGCTACTACCGGGACTCTGCCTACAATGAGCAGTTCTTC. Looking up the rest from reference TRBV5-4 and TRBJ2-1 gives the full variable domain: ETGVTQSPTHLIKTRGQQVTLRCSSQSGHNTVSWYQQALGQGPQFIFQYYREEENGRGNFPPRFSGLQFPNYSSELNVNALELDDSALYLCASSYYRDSAYNEQFFGPGTRLTVL.

The chain uses TRBV19 and TRBJ1-3; D gene uncertain. CDR1 and CDR2 from the germline V gene are LNHDA and SQIVND (reference sequence). V was trimmed by 5 bases and J by 0 bases, leaving 5 bases between them. The CDR3 has 13 residues. The DNA of the CDR3 is TGTGCCAGTAGTGACACCTCTGGAAACACCATATATTTT. It specifies CASSDTSGNTIYF.

The rearrangement links TRBV5-1 to TRBJ2-1, with 10 bases identical to TRBD2. J lost 6 bases, V lost 0 bases, and 6 bases had no gene match. Germline V CDR1 and CDR2: SGHRS, YFSETQ. The CDR3 runs to 16 residues. The chain's CDR3 is CASSLGVSGRSNEQFF. CDR3 in DNA: TGCGCCAGCAGCTTGGGGGTTAGCGGGAGGTCCAATGAGCAGTTCTTC.

This chain joins TRBV10-1 and TRBJ2-5, with no clear D. The DNA end favors TRBJ2-7, so the J call may be wrong. The CDR3 has 12 amino acids. The germline V gene encodes CDR1 WNHNN and CDR2 SYGVQD (reference sequence). As DNA, the CDR3 is TGCGCCAGCAGTCCCAAGTCCTACGAGCAGTACTTC. Translated: CASSPKSYEQYF.

The chain couples TRBV5-6 to TRBJ2-6; 8 nucleotides match TRBD2. After removal of 6 bases from V and 0 bases from J, the junction contained 8 bases not matched to a gene. The CDR3 sequence is 17 residues long. CDR1 and CDR2 (germline): SGHDT, YYEEEE. The CDR3 DNA is TGTGCCAGCATCCCTGGCGGGGGGCCCTCTGGGGCCAACGTCCTGACTTTC. Protein product: CASIPGGGPSGANVLTF.